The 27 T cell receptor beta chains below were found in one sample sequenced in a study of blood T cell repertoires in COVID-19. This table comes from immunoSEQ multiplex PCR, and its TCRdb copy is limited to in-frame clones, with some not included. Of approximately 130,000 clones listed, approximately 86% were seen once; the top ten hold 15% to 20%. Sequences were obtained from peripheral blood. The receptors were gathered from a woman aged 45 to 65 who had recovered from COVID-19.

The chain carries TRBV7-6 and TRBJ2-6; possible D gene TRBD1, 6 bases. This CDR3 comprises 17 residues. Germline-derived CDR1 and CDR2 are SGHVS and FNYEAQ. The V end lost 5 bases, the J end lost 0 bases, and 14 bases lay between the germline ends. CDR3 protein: CASSLSDRHSGANVLTF. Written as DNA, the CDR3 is TGTGCCAGCAGCCTCTCGGACAGACACTCTGGGGCCAACGTCCTGACTTTC.

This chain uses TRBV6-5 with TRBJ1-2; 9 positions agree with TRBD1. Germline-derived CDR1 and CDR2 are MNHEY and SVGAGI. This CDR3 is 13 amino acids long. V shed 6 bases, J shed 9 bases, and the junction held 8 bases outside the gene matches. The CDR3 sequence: CASRLTGGIRYTF. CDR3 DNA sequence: TGTGCCAGCAGACTCACAGGGGGCATTCGCTACACCTTC.

This CDR3 reads CASSLGTFSSYEQYF. The CDR3 coding sequence is TGTGCCAGCAGCTTGGGGACTTTTAGCTCCTACGAGCAGTACTTC. The rearrangement links TRBV11-3 to TRBJ2-7; TRBD2 might be the D (6 bases). Germline loops: CDR1 SGHNT, CDR2 YENEEA. V was pared by 3 bases and J by 0 bases, with 12 bases between. This CDR3 has 15 amino acids.

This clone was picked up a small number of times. CDR3 sequence: CASSFGVAAQGSLDEQFF. CDR3 sequence (DNA): TGTGCCAGCAGCTTTGGGGTCGCGGCACAGGGGAGTTTGGATGAGCAGTTCTTC. This chain joins TRBV5-5 and TRBJ2-1, with TRBD1 matching 7 bases. Trimming took 2 bases from V and 8 from J; bases not matched to a gene: 19. Germline CDR1 SGHKS, CDR2 YYEKEE (reference sequence). The CDR3 has 18 amino acids. The whole variable domain, remainder taken from reference TRBV5-5 and TRBJ2-1, is DAGVTQSPTHLIKTRGQQVTLRCSPISGHKSVSWYQQVLGQGPQFIFQYYEKEERGRGNFPDRFSARQFPNYSSELNVNALLLGDSALYLCASSFGVAAQGSLDEQFFGPGTRLTVL.

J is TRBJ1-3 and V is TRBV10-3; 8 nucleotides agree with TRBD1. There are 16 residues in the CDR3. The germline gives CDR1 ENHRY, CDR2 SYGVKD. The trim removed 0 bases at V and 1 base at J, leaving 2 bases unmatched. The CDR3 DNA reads TGTGCCATCAGTGAGTCGGACAGGGCGTCTGGAAACACCATATATTTT. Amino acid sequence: CAISESDRASGNTIYF.

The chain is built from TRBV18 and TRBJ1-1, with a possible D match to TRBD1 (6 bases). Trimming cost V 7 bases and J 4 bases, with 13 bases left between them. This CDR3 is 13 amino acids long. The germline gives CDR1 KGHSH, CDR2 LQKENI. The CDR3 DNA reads TGTGCCAGCTTACAGGGAGGGGGCACTGAAGCTTTCTTT. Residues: CASLQGGGTEAFF.

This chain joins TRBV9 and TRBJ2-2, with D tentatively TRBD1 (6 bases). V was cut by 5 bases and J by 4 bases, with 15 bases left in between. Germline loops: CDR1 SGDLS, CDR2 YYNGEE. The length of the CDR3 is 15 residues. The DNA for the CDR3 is TGTGCCAGCAGAGAAACAGGGAGCGTCACCGGGGAGCTGTTTTTT. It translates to CASRETGSVTGELFF. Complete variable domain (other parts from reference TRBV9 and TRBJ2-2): DSGVTQTPKHLITATGQRVTLRCSPRSGDLSVYWYQQSLDQGLQFLIQYYNGEERAKGNILERFSAQQFPDLHSELNLSSLELGDSALYFCASRETGSVTGELFFGEGSRLTVL.

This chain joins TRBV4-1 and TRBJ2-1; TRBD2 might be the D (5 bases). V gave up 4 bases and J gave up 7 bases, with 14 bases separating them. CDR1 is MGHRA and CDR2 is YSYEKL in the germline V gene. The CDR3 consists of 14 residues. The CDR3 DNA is TGCGCCAGCAGCCCTTACGAGCGAGGGAATGAGCAGTTCTTC. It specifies CASSPYERGNEQFF.

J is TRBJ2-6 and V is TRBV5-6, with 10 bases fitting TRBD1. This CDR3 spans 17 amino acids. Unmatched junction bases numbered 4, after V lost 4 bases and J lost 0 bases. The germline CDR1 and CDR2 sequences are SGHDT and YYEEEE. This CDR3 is CASSPGQGRSGANVLTF. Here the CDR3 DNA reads TGTGCCAGCAGCCCGGGACAGGGGCGCTCTGGGGCCAACGTCCTGACTTTC.

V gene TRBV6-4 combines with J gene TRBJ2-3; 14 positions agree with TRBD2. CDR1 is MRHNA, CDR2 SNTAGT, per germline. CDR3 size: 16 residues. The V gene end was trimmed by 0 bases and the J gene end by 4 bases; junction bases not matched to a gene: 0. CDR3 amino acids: CASSDSTSGGADTQYF. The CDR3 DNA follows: TGTGCCAGCAGTGACTCGACTAGCGGGGGGGCAGATACGCAGTATTTT.

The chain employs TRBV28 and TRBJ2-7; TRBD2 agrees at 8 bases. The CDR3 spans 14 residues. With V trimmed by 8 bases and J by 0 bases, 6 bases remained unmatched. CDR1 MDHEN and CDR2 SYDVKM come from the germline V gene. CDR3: CASRPSGSSYEQYF. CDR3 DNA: TGTGCCAGCCGACCCAGCGGGAGCTCCTACGAGCAGTACTTC.

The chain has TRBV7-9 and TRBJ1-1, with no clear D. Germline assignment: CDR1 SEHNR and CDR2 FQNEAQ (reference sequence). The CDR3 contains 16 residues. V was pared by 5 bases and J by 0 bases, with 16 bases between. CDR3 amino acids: CASSHKSVWMNTEAFF. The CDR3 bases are TGTGCCAGCAGCCACAAGAGCGTCTGGATGAACACTGAAGCTTTCTTT.

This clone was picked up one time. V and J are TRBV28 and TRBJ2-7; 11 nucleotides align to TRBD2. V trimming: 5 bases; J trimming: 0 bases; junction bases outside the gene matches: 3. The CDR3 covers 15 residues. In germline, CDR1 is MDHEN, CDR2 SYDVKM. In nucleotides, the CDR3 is TGTGCCAGCAGTCATAGCGGGAGGGCCTCCTACGAGCAGTACTTC. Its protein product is CASSHSGRASYEQYF.

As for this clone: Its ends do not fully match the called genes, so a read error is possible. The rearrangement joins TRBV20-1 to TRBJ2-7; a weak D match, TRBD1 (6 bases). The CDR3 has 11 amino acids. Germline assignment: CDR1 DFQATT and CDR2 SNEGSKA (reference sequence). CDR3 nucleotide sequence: TGCAGTGCTAGAGTGCCGTCGGGACACCACTTC. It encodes CSARVPSGHHF.

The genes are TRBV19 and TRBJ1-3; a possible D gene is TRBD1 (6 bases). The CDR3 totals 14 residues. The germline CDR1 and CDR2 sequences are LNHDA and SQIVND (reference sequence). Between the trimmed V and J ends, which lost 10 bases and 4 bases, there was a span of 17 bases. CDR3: CATHPAGVGNTIYF. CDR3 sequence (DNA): TGTGCCACTCACCCCGCAGGGGTCGGAAACACCATATATTTT.

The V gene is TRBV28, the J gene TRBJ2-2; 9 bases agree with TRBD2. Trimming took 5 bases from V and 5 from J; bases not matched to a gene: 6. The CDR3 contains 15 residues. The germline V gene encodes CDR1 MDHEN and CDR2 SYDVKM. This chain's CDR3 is CASSNSGSGTGELFF. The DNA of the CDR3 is TGTGCCAGCAGTAATAGCGGGAGTGGGACCGGGGAGCTGTTTTTT.

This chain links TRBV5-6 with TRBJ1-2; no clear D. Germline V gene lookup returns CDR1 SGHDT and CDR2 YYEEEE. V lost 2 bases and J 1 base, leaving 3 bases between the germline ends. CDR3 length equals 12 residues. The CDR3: CASSFGNYGYTF. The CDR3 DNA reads TGTGCCAGCAGCTTCGGTAACTATGGCTACACCTTC.

CDR3 bases: TGTGCCAGCAGCTTGGGTGGCCTACAGGAGACCCAGTACTTC. Translating it yields CASSLGGLQETQYF. The chain is built from TRBV5-4 and TRBJ2-5; D is unclear. Germline CDR1 SGHNT, CDR2 YYREEE (reference sequence). The V gene lost 0 bases and the J gene lost 5 bases, with 11 bases spanning the gap. The CDR3 sequence is 14 residues long.

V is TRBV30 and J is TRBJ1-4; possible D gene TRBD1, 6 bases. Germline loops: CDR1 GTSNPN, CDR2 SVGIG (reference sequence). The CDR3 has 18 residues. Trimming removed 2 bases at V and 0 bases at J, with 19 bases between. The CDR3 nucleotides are TGTGCCTGGAGTCGCGGACAGCATTCCCCGACAACTAATGAAAAACTGTTTTTT. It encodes CAWSRGQHSPTTNEKLFF.

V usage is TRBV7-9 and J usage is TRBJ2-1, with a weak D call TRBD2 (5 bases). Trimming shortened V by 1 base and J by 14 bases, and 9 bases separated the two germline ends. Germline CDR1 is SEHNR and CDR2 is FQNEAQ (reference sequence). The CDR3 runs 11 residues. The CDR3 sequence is CASSLDQREFF. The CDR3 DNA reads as TGTGCCAGCAGCTTAGACCAGAGGGAGTTCTTC.

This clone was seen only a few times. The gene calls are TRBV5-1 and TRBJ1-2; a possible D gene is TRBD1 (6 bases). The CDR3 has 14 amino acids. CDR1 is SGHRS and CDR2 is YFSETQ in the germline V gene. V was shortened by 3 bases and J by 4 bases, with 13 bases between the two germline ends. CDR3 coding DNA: TGCGCCAGCAGCTCACAGGGCGTTGCCTATGGCTACACCTTC. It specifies CASSSQGVAYGYTF.

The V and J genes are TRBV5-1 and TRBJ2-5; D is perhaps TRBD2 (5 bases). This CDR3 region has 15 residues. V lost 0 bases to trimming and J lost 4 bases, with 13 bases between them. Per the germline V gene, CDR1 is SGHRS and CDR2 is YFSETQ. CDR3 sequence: CASSLVGAEGETQYF. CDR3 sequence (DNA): TGCGCCAGCAGCTTGGTGGGAGCAGAGGGAGAGACCCAGTACTTC.

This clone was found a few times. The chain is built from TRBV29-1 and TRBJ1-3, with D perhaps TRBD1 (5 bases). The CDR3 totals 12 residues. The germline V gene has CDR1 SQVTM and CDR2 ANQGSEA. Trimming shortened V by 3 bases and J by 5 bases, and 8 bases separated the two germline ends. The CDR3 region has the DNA TGCAGCGTTGATCAGGGTCGAAACACCATATATTTT. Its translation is CSVDQGRNTIYF.

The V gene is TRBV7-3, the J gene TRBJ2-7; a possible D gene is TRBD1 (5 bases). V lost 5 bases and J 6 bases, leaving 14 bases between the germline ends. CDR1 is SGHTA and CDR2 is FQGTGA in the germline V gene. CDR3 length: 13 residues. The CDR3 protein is CASSIHQGSEQYF. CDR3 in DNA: TGTGCCAGCAGCATACACCAGGGATCCGAGCAGTACTTC.

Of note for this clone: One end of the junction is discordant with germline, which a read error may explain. The CDR3 nucleotides read TGTGCCAGCAGTAACTCCGGGACTAGGCCGGTCTTC. Encoded protein: CASSNSGTRPVF. The chain joins TRBV7-2 to TRBJ2-1; 8 nucleotides line up with TRBD2. Looked up from germline, CDR1 is SGHTA and CDR2 is FQGNSA. There are 12 residues in the CDR3.

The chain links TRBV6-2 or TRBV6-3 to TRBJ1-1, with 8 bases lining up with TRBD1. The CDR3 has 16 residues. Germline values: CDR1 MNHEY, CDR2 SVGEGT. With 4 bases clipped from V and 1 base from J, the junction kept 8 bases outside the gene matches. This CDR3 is CASSSSQGARNTEAFF. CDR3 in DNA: TGTGCCAGCAGTTCCAGCCAGGGGGCGCGGAACACTGAAGCTTTCTTT.

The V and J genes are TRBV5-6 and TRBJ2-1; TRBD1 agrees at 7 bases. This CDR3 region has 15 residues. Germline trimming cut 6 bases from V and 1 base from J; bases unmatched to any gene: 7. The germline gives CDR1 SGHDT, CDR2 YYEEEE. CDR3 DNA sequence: TGTGCCAGCACCATCGCGACAGGGTCCTACAATGAGCAGTTCTTC. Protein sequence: CASTIATGSYNEQFF.